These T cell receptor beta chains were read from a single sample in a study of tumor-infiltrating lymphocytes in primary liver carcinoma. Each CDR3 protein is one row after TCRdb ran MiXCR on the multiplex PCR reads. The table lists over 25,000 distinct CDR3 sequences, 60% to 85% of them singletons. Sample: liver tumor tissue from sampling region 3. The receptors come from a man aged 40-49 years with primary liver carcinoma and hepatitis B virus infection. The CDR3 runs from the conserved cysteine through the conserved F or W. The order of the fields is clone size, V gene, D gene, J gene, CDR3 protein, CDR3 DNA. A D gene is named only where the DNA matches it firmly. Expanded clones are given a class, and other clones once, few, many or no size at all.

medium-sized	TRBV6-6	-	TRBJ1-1	CASSYSDTEAFF	TGTGCCAGCAGTTACTCGGACACTGAAGCTTTCTTT
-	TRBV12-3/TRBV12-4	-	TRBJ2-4	CASSLWGGADMGKNIQCF	TGTGCCAGCAGTTTATGGGGTGGGGCGGACATGGGCAAAAACATTCAGTGCTTC
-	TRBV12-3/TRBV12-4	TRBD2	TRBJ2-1	CVSTGTSGRASYSEQFF	TGTGTCAGCACCGGGACTAGCGGGAGGGCCTCCTACAGTGAGCAGTTCTTC
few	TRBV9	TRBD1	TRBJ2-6	CASSVVDRAVPGANVLTF	TGTGCCAGCAGCGTAGTTGACAGGGCGGTCCCTGGGGCCAACGTCCTGACTTTC
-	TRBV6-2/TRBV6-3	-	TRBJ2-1	CASKGGTDYKEQFF	TGTGCCAGCAAGGGCGGGACTGACTACAAAGAACAGTTCTTC
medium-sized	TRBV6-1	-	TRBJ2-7	CASSLGGSSSYEQYF	TGTGCCAGCAGCCTGGGGGGCAGTAGCTCCTACGAGCAGTACTTC
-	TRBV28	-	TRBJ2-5	CASSVGTWAQGTQYF	-
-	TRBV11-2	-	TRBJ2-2	CARSLALGAANTGELFF	TGTGCCAGGAGCTTAGCATTAGGAGCGGCGAACACGGGGGAGCTGTTTTTT
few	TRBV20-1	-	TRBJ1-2	CSARGPPGRYGYTF	TGCAGTGCTAGAGGCCCTCCGGGACGCTATGGCTACACCTTC
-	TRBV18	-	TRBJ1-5	CANSPPKTDQSQHF	TGTGCCAACTCACCACCGAAGACAGATCAGTCCCAGCATTTT
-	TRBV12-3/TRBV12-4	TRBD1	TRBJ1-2	CASSLGQGAGYIF	TGTGCTAGCAGTTTAGGACAGGGGGCTGGCTACATCTTC
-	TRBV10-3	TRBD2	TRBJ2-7	CAIAKRSGLAGGFPYEQYF	TGTGCCATCGCCAAACGATCGGGACTAGCAGGAGGGTTCCCCTACGAGCAGTACTTC
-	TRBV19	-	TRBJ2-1	CASSPPRRLGGYNEQFF	TGTGCCAGTAGTCCCCCTCGCCGGTTGGGTGGCTATAATGAGCAGTTCTTC
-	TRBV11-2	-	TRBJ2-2	CTSSLALGGANTWDLFF	TGTACCAGTAGCTTAGCATTAGGAGGGGCGAACACCTGGGACCTGTTTTTT
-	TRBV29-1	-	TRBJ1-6	CSVPRAGEGDSPLHF	TGCAGCGTCCCCCGTGCTGGAGAGGGGGACTCACCCCTCCATTTT
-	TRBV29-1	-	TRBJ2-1	CSVVTLRPWSRREQFF	TGCAGCGTCGTCACGCTTCGGCCCTGGTCCCGTCGAGAGCAGTTCTTC
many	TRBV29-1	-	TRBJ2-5	CSVDDNQETQYF	TGCAGCGTTGACGACAACCAAGAGACCCAGTACTTC
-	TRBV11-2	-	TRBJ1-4	CDSSLDGFANEKLFF	TGTGATAGCAGCCTAGACGGGTTCGCTAATGAAAAACTGTTTTTT
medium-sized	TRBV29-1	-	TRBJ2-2	CSVRDNRITGELFF	TGCAGCGTTCGGGACAATAGGATCACCGGGGAGCTGTTTTTT
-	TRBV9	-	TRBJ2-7	CASSLAQGPYGQYF	TGTGCCAGCAGCCTCGCACAGGGTCCCTACGGGCAGTACTTC
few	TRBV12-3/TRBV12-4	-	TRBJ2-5	CASRAGELVGETQYF	TGTGCCAGCAGGGCGGGTGAGCTAGTGGGAGAGACTCAGTACTTC
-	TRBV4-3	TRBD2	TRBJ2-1	CANSQAKRTSGRAGNEQFF	TGCGCCAACAGCCAGGCTAAGAGGACTAGCGGGAGGGCCGGCAATGAGCAGTTCTTC
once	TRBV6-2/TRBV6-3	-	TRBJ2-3	CASRSYEEMDTQYF	TGTGCCAGCAGATCATACGAGGAAATGGATACGCAGTATTTT
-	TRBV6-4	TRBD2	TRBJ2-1	CISSMTSGNEQFF	TGTATCAGCAGCATGACTAGCGGGAATGAGCAGTTCTTC
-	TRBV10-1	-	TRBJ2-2	CANRPNIGELFF	TGCGCCAACCGTCCAAACATCGGGGAGCTGTTTTTT
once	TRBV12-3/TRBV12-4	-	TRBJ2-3	CASSFGQRSNQPQYF	TGTGCCAGTAGTTTTGGGCAAAGAAGCAATCAGCCCCAGTATTTT
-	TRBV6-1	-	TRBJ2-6	CASSPGAGAGTNVLTF	TGTGCCAGCAGCCCCGGGGCAGGGGCTGGGACCAACGTCCTGACTTTC
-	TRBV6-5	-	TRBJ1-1	CAISFPRNTEAFF	TGTGCCATCAGTTTCCCTAGGAACACTGAAGCTTTCTTT
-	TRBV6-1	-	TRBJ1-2	CASSEAVGRTDYGYTF	TGTGCCAGCAGTGAAGCTGTCGGCAGAACTGACTATGGCTACACCTTC
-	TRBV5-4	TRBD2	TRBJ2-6	CASSLGLAGANILTF	TGTGCCAGCAGCCTTGGACTAGCTGGGGCCAATATCCTGACTTTC
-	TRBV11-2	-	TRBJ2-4	CASSPIWASTVAKNIQYF	TGTGCCAGCAGCCCAATATGGGCTTCCACGGTGGCCAAAAACATTCAGTACTTC
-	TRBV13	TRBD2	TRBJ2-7	CSSSLGRGLAGSYEQYF	TGTTCCAGCAGCTTAGGCCGGGGACTAGCGGGCTCCTACGAGCAATACTTC
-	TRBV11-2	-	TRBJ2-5	CASSHTPGGGKETQYF	TGTGCCAGCAGCCATACTCCTGGCGGTGGAAAAGAGACACAGTACTTC
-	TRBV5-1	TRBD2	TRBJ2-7	CASGCDMDPGGGYEQYF	TGCGCCAGCGGCTGTGACATGGACCCGGGGGGAGGCTACGAGCAGTACTTC
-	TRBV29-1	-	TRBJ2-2	CSVPNGSGNTGELFF	TGCAGTGTTCCCAACGGCAGCGGTAACACCGGGGAGCTGTTTTTT
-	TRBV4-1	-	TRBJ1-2	CASSQGDWDHGHIF	TGCGCCAGCAGCCAAGGGGACTGGGACCATGGCCACATCTTC
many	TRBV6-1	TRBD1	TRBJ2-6	CASSEGQGALGANVLTF	TGTGCCAGCAGTGAAGGACAGGGGGCCCTTGGAGCCAACGTCCTGACTTTC
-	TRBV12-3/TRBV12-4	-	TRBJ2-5	CASSRLVGETQYF	TGTGCCAGCAGCCGACTTGTGGGAGAGACCCAGTACTTC
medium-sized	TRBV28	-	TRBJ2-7	CASSRGRQDSYEQYF	TGTGCCAGCAGTAGGGGACGGCAGGATTCCTACGAGCAGTACTTC
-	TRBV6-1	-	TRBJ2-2	CASSEESGSTGELFF	TGTGCCAGCAGTGAAGAGTCGGGAAGCACCGGGGAGCTTTTTTTT
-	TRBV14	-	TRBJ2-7	CASSHDKASVMTYEQYF	TGTGCCAGCAGCCACGATAAAGCTAGCGTGATGACCTACGAGCAGTACTTC
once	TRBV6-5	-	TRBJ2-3	CTSSLTADNLDTQYF	TGTACCAGCAGCCTTACAGCGGACAACCTGGATACGCAGTATTTT
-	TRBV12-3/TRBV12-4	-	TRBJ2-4	CASSLWGSANIAKNIQYF	TGTGCCAGCAGTTTATGGGGTAGTGCGAACATAGCCAAAAACATTCAGTACTTC
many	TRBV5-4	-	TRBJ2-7	CASSLFTGPDSYEQYF	TGTGCCAGCAGCTTGTTTACGGGTCCCGACTCCTACGAGCAGTACTTC
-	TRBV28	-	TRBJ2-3	CASSLEGTPTTDTQYF	TGTGCCAGCAGTTTGGAGGGGACCCCCACCACAGATACGCAGTATTTT
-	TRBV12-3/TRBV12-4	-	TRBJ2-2	CATLGVGDLFF	TGTGCCACCCTGGGAGTCGGGGACCTGTTTTTT
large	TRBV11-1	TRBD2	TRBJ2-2	CASSSAGLPPGELFF	TGTGCCAGCAGCTCAGCGGGACTTCCTCCCGGGGAGCTGTTTTTT
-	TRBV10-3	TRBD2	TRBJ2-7	CAIAKRSGLAGGFSHEQYF	TGCGCCATCGCCAAACGATCGGGACTAGCGGGAGGGTTCTCCCACGAGCAGTACTTC
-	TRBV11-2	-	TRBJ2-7	CTSSLDPGHTSEQYF	TGTACCAGCAGCTTAGACCCAGGCCATACGTCCGAGCAGTATTTC
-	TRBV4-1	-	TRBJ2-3	CASSQDGRVSTDTQYF	TGCGCCAGCAGCCAGGACGGGAGAGTTAGCACAGATACGCAGTATTTT
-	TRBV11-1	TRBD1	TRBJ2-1	CAGSLASPGQGNDEQFF	TGTGCCGGCAGCTTAGCCTCCCCGGGACAGGGTAACGATGAGCAGTTCTTT
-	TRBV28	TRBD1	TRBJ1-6	CISREGAAYNSPLRF	TGTATCAGCAGGGAGGGGGCGGCCTATAATTCACCCCTCCGCTTT
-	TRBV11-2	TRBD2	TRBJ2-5	CASGQTPGGGNDTQYF	TGTGCCAGCGGCCAAACTCCTGGCGGGGGGAACGACACCCAGTATTTC
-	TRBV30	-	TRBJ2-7	CAWSVWDHEHYF	TGTGCCTGGAGCGTCTGGGACCACGAGCACTACTTC
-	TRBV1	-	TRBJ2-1	CTSSQLVSGSYNEQFF	TGCACCAGCAGCCAATTGGTCAGCGGGTCCTACAATGAGCAGTTCTTC
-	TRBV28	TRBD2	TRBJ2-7	CTSSFFGLAGGQISYEQYF	TGTACCAGCAGTTTTTTCGGACTAGCGGGAGGGCAAATCTCCTACGAGCAGTACTTC